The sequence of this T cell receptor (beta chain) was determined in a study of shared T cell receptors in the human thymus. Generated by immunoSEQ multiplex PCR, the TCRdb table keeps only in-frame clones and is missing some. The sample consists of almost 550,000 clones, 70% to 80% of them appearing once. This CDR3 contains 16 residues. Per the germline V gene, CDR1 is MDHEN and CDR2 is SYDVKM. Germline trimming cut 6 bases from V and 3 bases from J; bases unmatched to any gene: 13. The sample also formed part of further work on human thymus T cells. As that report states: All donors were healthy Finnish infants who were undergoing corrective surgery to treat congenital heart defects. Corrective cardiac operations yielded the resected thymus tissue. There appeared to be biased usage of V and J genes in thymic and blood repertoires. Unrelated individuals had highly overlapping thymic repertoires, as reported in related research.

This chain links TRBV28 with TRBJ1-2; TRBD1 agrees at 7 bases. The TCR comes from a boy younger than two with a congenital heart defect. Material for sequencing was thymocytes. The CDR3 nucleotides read TGTGCCAGCAGCTTACTCCCGACAGGGAAGGACTATGGCTACACCTTC. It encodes CASSLLPTGKDYGYTF.